This TCR beta chain was sequenced in a study of shared clonotypes between healthy human individuals. Notes on the study in general: It was observed that approximately 5% of naive CD4 clonotypes were shared across a handful of donors.

Germline CDR1 SGHTA, CDR2 FQGNSA. The CDR3 sequence is 14 residues long. V trimming: 4 bases; J trimming: 3 bases; junction bases outside the gene matches: 3. This table comes from immunoSEQ multiplex PCR, and its TCRdb copy is limited to in-frame clones, with some not included. The table has just under 350,000 clones, about 70% seen once; the top ten hold about 10%. Regarding this clone: Its antigen remains unidentified.

The sequenced material came from memory CD4+ T cells sorted from blood. Documented subset: CD45RA-negative fraction. The chain links TRBV7-2 to TRBJ2-7; TRBD1 matches at 10 bases. This sequence originates from a man younger than 40 in good health. The CDR3 loop reads CASSSRTGGYEQYF. Written as DNA, the CDR3 is TGTGCCAGCAGCTCCCGGACAGGGGGCTACGAGCAGTACTTC.